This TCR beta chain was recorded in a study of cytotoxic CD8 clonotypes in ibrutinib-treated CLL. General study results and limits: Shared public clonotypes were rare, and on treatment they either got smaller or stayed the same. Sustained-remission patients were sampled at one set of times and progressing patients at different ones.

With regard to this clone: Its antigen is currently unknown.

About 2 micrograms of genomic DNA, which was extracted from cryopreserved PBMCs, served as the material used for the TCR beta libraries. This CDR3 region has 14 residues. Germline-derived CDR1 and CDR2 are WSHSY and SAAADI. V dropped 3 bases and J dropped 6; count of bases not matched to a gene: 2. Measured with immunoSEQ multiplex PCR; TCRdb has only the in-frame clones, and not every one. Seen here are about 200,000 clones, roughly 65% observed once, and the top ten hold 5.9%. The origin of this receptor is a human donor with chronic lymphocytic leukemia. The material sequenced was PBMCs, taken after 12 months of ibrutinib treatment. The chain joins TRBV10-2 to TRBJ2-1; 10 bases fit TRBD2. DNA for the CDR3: TGCGCCAGCAGTGAAGCGGGGGGGCCCAATGAGCAGTTCTTC. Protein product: CASSEAGGPNEQFF.